The next 4 T cell receptor beta chains were all read from a single sample in a study of blood T cell repertoires in COVID-19 (dated by TCRdb to 2020 to 2022). Receptor libraries were prepared by the immunoSEQ multiplex PCR assay. As stored in TCRdb, this immuneACCESS dataset retains in-frame rearrangements with V and J assigned. A fraction of the clones does not appear; measured against another copy, unresolved V genes explain less than half of the discrepancy, and the remainder lacks a known reason. In this sample the table shows about 60,000 clones, roughly 79% of which occur a single time. The ten top clones hold under 35% of the sample. Sequencing was carried out using peripheral blood. The receptors originated from a human donor in a cohort sampled during active COVID-19.

The V gene is TRBV18, the J gene TRBJ1-2; D is perhaps TRBD1 (5 bases). The CDR3 is 15 amino acids. CDR1 and CDR2 (germline): KGHSH, LQKENI. The V and J ends lost 0 bases and 2 bases respectively, with 10 bases between them. This chain's CDR3 is CASSPPSRANYGYTF. The CDR3, as DNA: TGTGCCAGCTCACCACCGTCCAGGGCGAACTATGGCTACACCTTC.

The chain is built from TRBV19 and TRBJ1-2, with unresolved D. V dropped 1 base and J dropped 3 bases, with 9 bases sitting between them. The CDR3 loop spans 14 amino acids. In germline, CDR1 is LNHDA, CDR2 SQIVND (reference sequence). CDR3 loop: CASSIAAGDYGYTF. The CDR3 DNA reads TGTGCCAGTAGTATAGCGGCGGGAGACTATGGCTACACCTTC.

This sequence joins TRBV18 and TRBJ1-1, with D possibly matching TRBD1 (6 bases). The germline V and J ends were trimmed by 3 bases and 5 bases, with 7 bases remaining between them. The CDR3 is 12 residues long. The germline CDR1 and CDR2 sequences are KGHSH and LQKENI. Written as DNA, the CDR3 is TGTGCCAGCTCACCTGGACAGACTGAAGCTTTCTTT. Translated: CASSPGQTEAFF.

The chain is built from TRBV6-1 and TRBJ2-1; D call uncertain. The CDR3 extends over 14 amino acids. The V and J ends lost 1 base and 15 bases respectively, with 19 bases between them. Germline CDR1 and CDR2: MNHNS and SASEGT. The DNA for the CDR3 is TGTGCCAGCAGTGAAGAGTCGAACCGCCGTTGGAGGTTCTTC. It is translated as CASSEESNRRWRFF.